These T cell receptor beta chains were read from a single sample in a study of blood T cell repertoires in COVID-19. Method: immunoSEQ multiplex PCR; TCRdb's copy keeps in-frame clones and lacks some. The sample yields around 300,000 clones, around four fifths seen once. Sample: peripheral blood. The receptors come from a woman aged 45-65 years with active or convalescent COVID-19. Each CDR3 is given with its conserved first and last residue. The D gene is left open where the match is weak. A clone size is listed for some rows: how often the clone was seen (once, few, many), or a class if it is expanded.

V	D	size	J	CDR3	DNA
TRBV7-9	TRBD2	-	TRBJ2-1	CASSRAGTSAYNEQFF	TGTGCCAGCAGCCGGGCCGGGACTAGCGCCTACAATGAGCAGTTCTTC
TRBV9	-	few	TRBJ1-4	CASSVDHRNEKLFF	TGTGCCAGCAGCGTAGACCACAGGAATGAAAAACTGTTTTTT
TRBV18	TRBD2	once	TRBJ2-2	CASSPETSPTGELFF	TGTGCCAGCTCACCGGAGACTAGCCCTACCGGGGAGCTGTTTTTT
TRBV11-2	-	-	TRBJ1-1	CASSLVRGDEAFF	TGTGCCAGCAGCTTAGTCCGGGGTGATGAAGCTTTCTTT
TRBV24-1	TRBD1	-	TRBJ1-5	CATSDPDRAWPHSNQPQHF	TGTGCCACCAGTGACCCTGACAGGGCTTGGCCTCATAGCAATCAGCCCCAGCATTTT
TRBV18	TRBD2	-	TRBJ2-1	CASSPSGRLAVYNEQFF	TGTGCCAGCTCACCATCAGGTAGGCTAGCGGTCTACAATGAGCAGTTCTTC
TRBV4-2	TRBD2	-	TRBJ2-4	CASSQDVSSGGSKNIQYF	TGTGCCAGCAGCCAAGATGTGAGTTCGGGGGGATCCAAAAACATTCAGTACTTC
TRBV28	TRBD1	-	TRBJ1-5	CASSPGQDWQPQHF	TGTGCCAGCAGCCCGGGACAGGATTGGCAGCCCCAGCATTTT
TRBV7-4	TRBD1	-	TRBJ1-2	CASSLITGDGYTF	TGTGCCAGCAGCTTAATTACAGGGGATGGCTACACCTTC
TRBV19	TRBD1	-	TRBJ1-2	CASSRTGINYGYTF	TGTGCCAGTAGTCGGACAGGGATTAACTATGGCTACACCTTC
TRBV7-8	-	-	TRBJ2-3	CASSERTDTQYF	TGTGCCAGCAGCGAGCGCACAGATACGCAGTATTTT
TRBV5-4	TRBD2	-	TRBJ2-1	CASSLSVVSGSHEQFF	TGTGCCAGCAGCTTAAGTGTGGTTAGCGGGAGCCATGAGCAGTTCTTC
TRBV18	-	few	TRBJ2-7	CASSPLQTGEQYF	TGTGCCAGCTCACCGCTTCAGACGGGTGAGCAGTACTTC
TRBV12-3/TRBV12-4	TRBD1	-	TRBJ2-1	CASSFEGAPFF	TGTGCCAGCAGTTTCGAGGGGGCGCCGTTCTTC
TRBV18	-	-	TRBJ2-3	CASSPTGTDTQYF	TGTGCCAGCTCACCCACTGGCACAGATACGCAGTATTTT
TRBV6-5	TRBD1	-	TRBJ1-5	CASRRGQGENQPQHF	TGTGCCAGCAGACGGGGACAGGGGGAGAATCAGCCCCAGCATTTT
TRBV2	-	-	TRBJ2-3	CASSYSRGTDTQYF	TGTGCCAGCAGTTATTCGCGGGGCACAGATACGCAGTATTTT
TRBV21-1	-	-	TRBJ2-7	CASSKGVSGGFCEQYF	TGTGCCAGCAGCAAAGGTGTTAGCGGGGGGTTCTGCGAGCAGTACTTC
TRBV6-5	TRBD2	-	TRBJ2-7	CASSYLSGRAYEQYF	TGTGCCAGCAGTTACTTATCCGGGAGGGCCTACGAGCAGTACTTC
TRBV19	-	-	TRBJ1-1	CASSTPLGGRGVNTEAFF	TGTGCCAGTAGTACCCCCCTGGGGGGGCGAGGAGTGAACACTGAAGCTTTCTTT
TRBV19	TRBD2	-	TRBJ2-7	CASSNGLAATYEQYF	TGTGCCAGTAGTAACGGACTAGCGGCTACCTACGAGCAGTACTTC
TRBV27	TRBD1	-	TRBJ2-1	CASTFGTGPYNEQFF	TGTGCCAGCACCTTTGGGACAGGGCCCTACAATGAGCAGTTCTTC
TRBV30	-	-	TRBJ1-2	CAWRPGGRAFF	TGTGCCTGGAGGCCGGGGGGCAGGGCTTTCTTC
TRBV5-1	-	-	TRBJ2-1	CASSLQVNNEQFF	TGCGCCAGCAGCTTGCAGGTGAACAATGAGCAGTTCTTC
TRBV18	-	-	TRBJ2-2	CASSPNGLVNTGELFF	TGTGCCAGCTCACCTAACGGACTTGTGAACACCGGGGAGCTGTTTTTT